This TCR beta chain was sequenced during a study of OX40 agonist ivuxolimab in advanced cancers. This clone was picked up one time. Profiling relied on immunoSEQ multiplex PCR, and the TCRdb table lists in-frame clones only, not all of them. The sample yields approximately 12,000 clones, about 82% seen once. Sample: CD4+ or CD8+ T cells sorted from blood, taken in a trial of the OX40 agonist ivuxolimab. This TCR derives from an adult with an advanced solid tumor such as melanoma, head and neck, liver or kidney cancer.

The CDR3 DNA reads TGTGCCAGCAGTCCCGGGACAGGTGGGGGACAAGAGACCCAGTACTTC. Translation: CASSPGTGGGQETQYF. V gene TRBV2 combines with J gene TRBJ2-5; 8 positions agree with TRBD1. The J segment lost 2 bases and the V segment lost 5 bases, leaving 10 bases of the junction unmatched. The germline CDR1 and CDR2 sequences are SNHLY and FYNNEI. The CDR3 consists of 16 residues.